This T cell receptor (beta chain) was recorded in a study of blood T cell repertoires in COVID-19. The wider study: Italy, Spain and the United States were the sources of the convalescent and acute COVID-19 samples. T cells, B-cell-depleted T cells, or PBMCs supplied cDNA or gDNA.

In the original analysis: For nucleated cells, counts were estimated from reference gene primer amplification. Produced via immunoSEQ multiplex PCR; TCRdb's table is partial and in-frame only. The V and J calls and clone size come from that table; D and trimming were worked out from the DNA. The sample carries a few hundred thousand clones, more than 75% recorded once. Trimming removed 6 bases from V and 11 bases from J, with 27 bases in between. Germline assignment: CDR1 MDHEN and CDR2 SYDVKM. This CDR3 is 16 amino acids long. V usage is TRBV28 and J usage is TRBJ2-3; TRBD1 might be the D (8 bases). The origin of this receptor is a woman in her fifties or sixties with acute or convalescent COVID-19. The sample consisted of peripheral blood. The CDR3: CASRTPGGQGGRGQYF. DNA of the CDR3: TGTGCCAGCAGAACTCCGGGAGGACAGGGAGGACGTGGGCAGTATTTT.